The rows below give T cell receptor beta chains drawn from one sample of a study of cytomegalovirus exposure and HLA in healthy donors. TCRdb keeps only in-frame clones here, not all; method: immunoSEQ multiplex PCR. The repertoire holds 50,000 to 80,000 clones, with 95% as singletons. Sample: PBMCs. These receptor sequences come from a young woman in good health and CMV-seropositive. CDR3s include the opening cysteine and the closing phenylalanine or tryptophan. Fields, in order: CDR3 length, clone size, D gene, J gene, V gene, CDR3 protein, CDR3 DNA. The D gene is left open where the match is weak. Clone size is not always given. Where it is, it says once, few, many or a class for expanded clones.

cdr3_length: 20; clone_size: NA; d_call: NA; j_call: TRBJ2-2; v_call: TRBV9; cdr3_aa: CASSVVAGIDLFANTGELFF; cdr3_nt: TGTGCCAGCAGCGTAGTGGCGGGTATCGACTTGTTCGCGAACACCGGGGAGCTGTTTTTT
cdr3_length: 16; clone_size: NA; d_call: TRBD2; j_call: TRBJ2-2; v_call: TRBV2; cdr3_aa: CASSPAGVRYSGELFF; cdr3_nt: TGTGCCAGCAGTCCAGCGGGGGTTCGGTATTCCGGGGAGCTGTTTTTT
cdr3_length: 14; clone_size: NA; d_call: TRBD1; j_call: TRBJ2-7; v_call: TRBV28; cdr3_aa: CASTKQGSPYEQYF; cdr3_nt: TGTGCCAGCACCAAACAGGGGTCTCCCTACGAGCAGTACTTC
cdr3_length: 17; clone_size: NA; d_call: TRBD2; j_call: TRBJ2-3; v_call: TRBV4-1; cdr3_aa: CASSQVGGTPSTDTQYF; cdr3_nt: TGCGCCAGCAGCCAAGTCGGGGGGACCCCTAGCACAGATACGCAGTATTTT
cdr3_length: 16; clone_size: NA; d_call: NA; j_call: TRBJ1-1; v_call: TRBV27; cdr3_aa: CASSPRVLQGNTEAFF; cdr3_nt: TGTGCCAGCAGTCCGAGGGTATTACAGGGGAACACTGAAGCTTTCTTT
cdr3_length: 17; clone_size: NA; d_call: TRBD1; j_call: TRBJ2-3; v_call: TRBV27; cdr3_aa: CASSFTNRDSSTDTQYF; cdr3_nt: TGTGCCAGCAGTTTTACGAACCGGGACAGTAGCACAGATACGCAGTATTTT
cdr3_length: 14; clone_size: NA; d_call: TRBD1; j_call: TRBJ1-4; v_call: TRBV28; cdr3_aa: CASSSQGAREKLFF; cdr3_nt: TGTGCCAGCAGTTCACAGGGGGCGCGAGAAAAACTGTTTTTT
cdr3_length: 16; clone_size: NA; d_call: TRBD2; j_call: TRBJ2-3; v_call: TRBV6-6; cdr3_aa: CASSKTSGAVTDTQYF; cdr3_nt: TGTGCCAGCAGTAAGACTAGCGGGGCCGTCACAGATACGCAGTATTTT
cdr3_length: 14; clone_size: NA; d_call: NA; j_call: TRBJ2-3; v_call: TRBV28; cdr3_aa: CASSLGRTFATQYF; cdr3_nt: TGTGCCAGCAGTTTAGGAAGGACTTTCGCTACGCAGTATTTT
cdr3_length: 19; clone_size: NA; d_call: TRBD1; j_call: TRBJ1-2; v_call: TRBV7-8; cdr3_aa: CASSFRPGQGSKANYGYTF; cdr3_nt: TGTGCCAGCAGCTTTCGTCCGGGACAGGGCTCAAAAGCTAACTATGGCTACACCTTC
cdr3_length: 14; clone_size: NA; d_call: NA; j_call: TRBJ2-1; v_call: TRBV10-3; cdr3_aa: CAISDLQAHNEQFF; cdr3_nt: TGTGCCATCAGTGACTTACAGGCCCACAATGAGCAGTTCTTC
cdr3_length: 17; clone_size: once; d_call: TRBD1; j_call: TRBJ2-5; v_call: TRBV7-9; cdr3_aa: CASSSLREGGWLETQYF; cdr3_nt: TGTGCCAGCAGCTCACTAAGGGAAGGGGGCTGGTTAGAGACCCAGTACTTC
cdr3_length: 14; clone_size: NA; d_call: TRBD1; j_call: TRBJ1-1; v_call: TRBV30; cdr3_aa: CAWSWDRSNTEAFF; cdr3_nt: TGTGCCTGGAGTTGGGACAGGTCGAACACTGAAGCTTTCTTT
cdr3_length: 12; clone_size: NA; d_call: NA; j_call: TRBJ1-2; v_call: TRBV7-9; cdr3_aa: CASSLGEDGYTF; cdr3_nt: TGTGCCAGCAGCTTAGGAGAAGATGGCTACACCTTC
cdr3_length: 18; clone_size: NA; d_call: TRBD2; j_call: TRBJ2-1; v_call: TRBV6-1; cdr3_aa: CASSEVFVAGVTYNEQFF; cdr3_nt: TGTGCCAGCAGTGAAGTCTTTGTGGCGGGGGTCACCTACAATGAGCAGTTCTTC
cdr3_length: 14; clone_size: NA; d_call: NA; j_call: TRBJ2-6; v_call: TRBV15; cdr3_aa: CATSRQGGANVLTF; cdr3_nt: TGTGCCACCAGCAGACAGGGAGGGGCCAACGTCCTGACTTTC